This T cell receptor beta chain was recorded in a study of OX40 agonist ivuxolimab in advanced cancers. The wider study: Allowance was made for prior anti-PD-1, anti-PD-L1 or anti-CTLA-4 therapy, and 40% had some.

Germline V CDR1 and CDR2: LGHNA, YSLEER. The CDR3 length is 14 residues. The ends were cut back, 2 bases at V and 1 base at J, with 8 bases in the middle. Clones were sequenced by immunoSEQ multiplex PCR, and TCRdb holds only the in-frame ones, with some missing. The data contain some 25,000 clones, around three quarters of them singletons. Points on this clone: The antigen remains undetermined.

Whole-study results and caveats: Some patients who did not respond also had low normalized T-cell clonal expansion. CD8+ T cells (on average) carried more expanded clones than CD4+ T cells.

Exclusion applied to patients with autoimmune disease history or systemic immunosuppression. The chain uses TRBV4-3 and TRBJ1-1; D is unclear. The specimen was CD4+ or CD8+ T cells sorted from blood, collected in a trial of the OX40 agonist ivuxolimab. This clonotype was sampled from an adult with an advanced solid tumor such as melanoma, head and neck, liver or kidney cancer. This CDR3 reads CASSQTVKNTEAFF. The CDR3 nucleotides read TGCGCCAGCAGCCAAACAGTGAAGAACACTGAAGCTTTCTTT.